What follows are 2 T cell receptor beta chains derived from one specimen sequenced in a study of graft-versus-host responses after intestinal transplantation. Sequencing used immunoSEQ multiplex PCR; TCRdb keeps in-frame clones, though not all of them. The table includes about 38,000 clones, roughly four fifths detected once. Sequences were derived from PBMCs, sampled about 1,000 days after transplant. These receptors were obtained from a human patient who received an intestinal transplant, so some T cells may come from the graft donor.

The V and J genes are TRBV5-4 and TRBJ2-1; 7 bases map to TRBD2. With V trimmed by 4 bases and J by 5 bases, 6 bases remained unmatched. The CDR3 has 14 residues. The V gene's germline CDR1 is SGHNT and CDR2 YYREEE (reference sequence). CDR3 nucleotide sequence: TGTGCCAGCAGCGCCGGGAGGAATGACAATGAGCAGTTCTTC. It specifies CASSAGRNDNEQFF.

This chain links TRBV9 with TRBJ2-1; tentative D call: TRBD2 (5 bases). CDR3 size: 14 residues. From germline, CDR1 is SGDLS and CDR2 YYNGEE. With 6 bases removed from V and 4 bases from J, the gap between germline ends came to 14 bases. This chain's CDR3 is CASTPGLEYNEQFF. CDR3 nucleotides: TGTGCCAGCACTCCGGGATTAGAGTACAATGAGCAGTTCTTC. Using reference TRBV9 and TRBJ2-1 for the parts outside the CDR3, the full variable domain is DSGVTQTPKHLITATGQRVTLRCSPRSGDLSVYWYQQSLDQGLQFLIQYYNGEERAKGNILERFSAQQFPDLHSELNLSSLELGDSALYFCASTPGLEYNEQFFGPGTRLTVL.